This TCR beta chain stems from a study of Ad26.COV2.S vaccination and SARS-CoV-2 variants. Study as a whole: Vaccine-arm donor from the placebo-controlled COV1001 Ad26.COV2.S trial. Study-wide results and limits: People who got the vaccine had more spike-specific TCR breadth than people who got placebo. For non-spike TCRs, breadth in vaccine recipients resembled that in placebo recipients. Using TCR breadth and depth analyses may have led to underestimated total T cell responses.

For this clone: Its specificity is not known.

Described treatment: about 20 received Ad26.COV2.S at low or high dose, single or two shots; a few received placebo; per-sample allocation not given. At day 63 after the first vaccine or placebo injection, samples were drawn. The repertoire was sequenced with immunoSEQ multiplex PCR; TCRdb's copy has only in-frame clones and lacks some. The sample comprises 300,000 to 350,000 clones, 75% to 90% of which are singletons, and 5.5% rests with the top ten. The CDR3 runs to 15 residues. The V gene end was trimmed by 6 bases and the J gene end by 2 bases; junction bases not matched to a gene: 7. Looked up from germline, CDR1 is WSHSY and CDR2 is SAAADI.

The genes are TRBV10-2 and TRBJ2-7, with 10 nucleotides matching TRBD2. The source is a person between 18 and 59 years old who received the Ad26.COV2.S COVID-19 vaccine or a placebo. The sequencing used peripheral blood, collected in a trial of Ad26.COV2.S vaccine versus placebo. CDR3 bases: TGCGCCAGCAGGGAGGGTAGCGGGGGGACCTACGAGCAGTACTTC. This gives the protein CASREGSGGTYEQYF.